This TCR beta chain was found in a study of T cell changes during pregnancy in multiple sclerosis. Method: immunoSEQ multiplex PCR; TCRdb's copy keeps in-frame clones and lacks some. Counted here are around 53,000 clones, 90% occurring once; the ten biggest clones make up approximately 2.8%. The CDR3 runs 15 residues. The germline V and J ends were trimmed by 1 base and 5 bases, with 15 bases remaining between them. CDR1 is LGHNA, CDR2 YNFKEQ, per germline. This clone was observed once. The sequence came from a female donor with multiple sclerosis, enrolled in a pregnancy study. The starting material was CD8+ T cells from peripheral blood mononuclear cells, obtained before pregnancy. V and J are TRBV4-2 and TRBJ2-7; TRBD2 might be the D (6 bases). CDR3 amino acids: CASSQGGGAGDEQYF. CDR3 in DNA: TGTGCCAGCAGCCAAGGGGGCGGGGCCGGGGACGAGCAGTACTTC.